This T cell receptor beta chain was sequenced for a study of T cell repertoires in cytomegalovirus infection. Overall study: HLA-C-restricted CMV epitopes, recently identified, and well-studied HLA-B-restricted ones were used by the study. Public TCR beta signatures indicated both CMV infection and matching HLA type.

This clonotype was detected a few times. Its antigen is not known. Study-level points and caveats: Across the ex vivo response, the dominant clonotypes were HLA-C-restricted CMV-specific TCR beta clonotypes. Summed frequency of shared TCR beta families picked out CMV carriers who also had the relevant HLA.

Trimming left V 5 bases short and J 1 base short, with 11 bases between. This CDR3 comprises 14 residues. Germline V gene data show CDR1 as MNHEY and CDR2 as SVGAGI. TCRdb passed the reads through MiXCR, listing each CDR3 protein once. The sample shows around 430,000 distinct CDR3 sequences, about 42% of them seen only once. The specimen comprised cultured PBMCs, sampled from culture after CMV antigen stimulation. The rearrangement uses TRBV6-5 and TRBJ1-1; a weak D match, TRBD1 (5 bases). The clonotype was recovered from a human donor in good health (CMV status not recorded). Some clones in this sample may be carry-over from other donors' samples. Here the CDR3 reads CASSIQDTNTEAFF. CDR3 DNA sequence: TGTGCCAGCAGTATACAGGACACGAACACTGAAGCTTTCTTT.